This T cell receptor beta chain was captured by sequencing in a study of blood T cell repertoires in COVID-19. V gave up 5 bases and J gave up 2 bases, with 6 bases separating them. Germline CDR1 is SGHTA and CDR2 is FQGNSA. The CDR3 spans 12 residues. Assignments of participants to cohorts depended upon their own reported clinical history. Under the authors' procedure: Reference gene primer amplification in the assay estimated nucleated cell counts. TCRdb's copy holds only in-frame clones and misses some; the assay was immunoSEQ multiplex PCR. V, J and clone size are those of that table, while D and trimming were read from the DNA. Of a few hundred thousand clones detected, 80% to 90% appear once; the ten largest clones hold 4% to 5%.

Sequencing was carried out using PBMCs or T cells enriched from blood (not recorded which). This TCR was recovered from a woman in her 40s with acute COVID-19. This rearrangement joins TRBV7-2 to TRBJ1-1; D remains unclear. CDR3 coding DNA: TGTGCCAGCAGCCAAGCAAACACTGAAGCTTTCTTT. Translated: CASSQANTEAFF. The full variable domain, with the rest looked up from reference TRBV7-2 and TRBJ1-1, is GAGVSQSPSNKVTEKGKDVELRCDPISGHTALYWYRQSLGQGLEFLIYFQGNSAPDKSGLPSDRFSAERTGGSVSTLTIQRTQQEDSAVYLCASSQANTEAFFGQGTRLTVV.